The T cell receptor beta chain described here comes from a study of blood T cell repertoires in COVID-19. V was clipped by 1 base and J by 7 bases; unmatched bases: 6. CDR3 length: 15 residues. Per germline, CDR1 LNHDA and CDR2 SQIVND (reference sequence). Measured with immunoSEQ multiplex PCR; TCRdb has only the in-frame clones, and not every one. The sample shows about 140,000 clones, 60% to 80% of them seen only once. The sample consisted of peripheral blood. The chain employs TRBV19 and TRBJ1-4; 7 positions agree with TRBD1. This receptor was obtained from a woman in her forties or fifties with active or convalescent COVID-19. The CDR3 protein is CASSIVGTAGEKLFF. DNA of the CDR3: TGTGCCAGTAGTATAGTGGGGACAGCGGGTGAAAAACTGTTTTTT.